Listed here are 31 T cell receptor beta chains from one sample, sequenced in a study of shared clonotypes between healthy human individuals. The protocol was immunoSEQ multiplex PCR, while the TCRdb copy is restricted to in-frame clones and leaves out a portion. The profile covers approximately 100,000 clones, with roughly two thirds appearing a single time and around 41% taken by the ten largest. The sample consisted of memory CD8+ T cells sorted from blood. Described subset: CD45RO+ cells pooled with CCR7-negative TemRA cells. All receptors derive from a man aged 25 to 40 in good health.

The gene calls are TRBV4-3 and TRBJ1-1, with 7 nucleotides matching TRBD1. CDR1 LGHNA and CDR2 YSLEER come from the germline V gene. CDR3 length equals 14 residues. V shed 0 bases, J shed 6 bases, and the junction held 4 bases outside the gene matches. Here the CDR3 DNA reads TGCGCCAGCAGCCAAGATAGGGGACAGCCTGAAGCTTTCTTT. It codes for CASSQDRGQPEAFF.

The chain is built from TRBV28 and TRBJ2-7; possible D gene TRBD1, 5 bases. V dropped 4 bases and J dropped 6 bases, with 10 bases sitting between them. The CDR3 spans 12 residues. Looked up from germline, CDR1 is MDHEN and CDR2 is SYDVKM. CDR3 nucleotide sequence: TGTGCCAGCAGTTGGCCAACAGGCGAGCAGTACTTC. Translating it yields CASSWPTGEQYF.

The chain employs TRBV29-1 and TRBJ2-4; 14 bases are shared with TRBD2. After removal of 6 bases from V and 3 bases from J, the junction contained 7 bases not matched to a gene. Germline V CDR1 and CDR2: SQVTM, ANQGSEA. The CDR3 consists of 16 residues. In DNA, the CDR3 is TGCAGCGTGGCGGGACTAGCGGGAGCGGACAAAAACATTCAGTACTTC. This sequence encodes CSVAGLAGADKNIQYF.

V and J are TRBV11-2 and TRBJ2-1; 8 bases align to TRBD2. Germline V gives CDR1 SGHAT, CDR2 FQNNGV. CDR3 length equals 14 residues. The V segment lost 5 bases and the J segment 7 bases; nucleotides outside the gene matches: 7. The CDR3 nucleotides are TGTGCCAGCAGCCGGAGCGGGACTAGGAATGAGCAGTTCTTC. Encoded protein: CASSRSGTRNEQFF. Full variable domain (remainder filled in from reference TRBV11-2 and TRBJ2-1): EAGVAQSPRYKIIEKRQSVAFWCNPISGHATLYWYQQILGQGPKLLIQFQNNGVVDDSQLPKDRFSAERLKGVDSTLKIQPAKLEDSAVYLCASSRSGTRNEQFFGPGTRLTVL.

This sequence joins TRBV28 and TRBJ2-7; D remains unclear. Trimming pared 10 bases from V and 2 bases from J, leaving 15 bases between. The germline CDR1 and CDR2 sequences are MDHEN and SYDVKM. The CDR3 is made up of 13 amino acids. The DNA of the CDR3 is TGTGCCATCGGAGTGTCTAACACCTACGAGCAGTACTTC. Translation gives CAIGVSNTYEQYF.

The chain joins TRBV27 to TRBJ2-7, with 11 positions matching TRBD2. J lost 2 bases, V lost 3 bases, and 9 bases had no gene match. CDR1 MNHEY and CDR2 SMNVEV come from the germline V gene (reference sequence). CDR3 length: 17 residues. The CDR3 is CASSFLETSGATYEQYF. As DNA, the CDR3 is TGTGCCAGCAGTTTTCTAGAGACTAGCGGGGCTACCTACGAGCAGTACTTC.

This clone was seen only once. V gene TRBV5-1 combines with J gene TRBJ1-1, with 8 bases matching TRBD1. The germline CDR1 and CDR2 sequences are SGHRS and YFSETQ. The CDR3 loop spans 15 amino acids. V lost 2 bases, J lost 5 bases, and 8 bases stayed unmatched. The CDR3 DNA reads TGCGCCAGCAGCTTCCAGGGGGCGCCGGGAACTGAAGCTTTCTTT. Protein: CASSFQGAPGTEAFF.

The CDR3 spells CASSPSGTGSYEQYF. CDR3 bases: TGCGCCAGCAGCCCTTCCGGGACAGGGTCCTACGAGCAGTACTTC. V and J are TRBV4-1 and TRBJ2-7; TRBD1 matches 9 bases. V trimming: 4 bases; J trimming: 1 base; junction bases outside the gene matches: 5. CDR1 MGHRA and CDR2 YSYEKL come from the germline V gene. This CDR3 is 15 amino acids long.

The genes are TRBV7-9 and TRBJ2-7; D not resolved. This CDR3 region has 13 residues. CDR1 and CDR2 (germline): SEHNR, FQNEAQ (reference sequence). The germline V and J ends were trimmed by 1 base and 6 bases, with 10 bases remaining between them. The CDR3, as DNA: TGTGCCAGCAGCTTAGGGCAGGTCTCCGAGCAGTACTTC. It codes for CASSLGQVSEQYF.

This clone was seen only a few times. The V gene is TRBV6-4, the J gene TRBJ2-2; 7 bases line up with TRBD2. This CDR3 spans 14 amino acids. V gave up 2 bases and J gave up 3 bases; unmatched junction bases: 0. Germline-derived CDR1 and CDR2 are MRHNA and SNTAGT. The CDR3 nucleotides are TGTGCCAGCAGTGACGGGAGGGACACCGGGGAGCTGTTTTTT. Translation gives CASSDGRDTGELFF.

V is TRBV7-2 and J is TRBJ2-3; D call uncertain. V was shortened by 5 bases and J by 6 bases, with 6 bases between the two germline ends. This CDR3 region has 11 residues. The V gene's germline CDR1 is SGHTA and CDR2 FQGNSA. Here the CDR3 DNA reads TGTGCCAGCAGCCGACGGGATACGCAGTATTTT. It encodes CASSRRDTQYF.

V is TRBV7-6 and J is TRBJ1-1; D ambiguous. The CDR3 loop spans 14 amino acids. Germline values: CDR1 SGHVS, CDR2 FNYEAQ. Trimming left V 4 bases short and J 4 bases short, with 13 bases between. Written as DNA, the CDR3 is TGTGCCAGCAGCTCCGGCCCGGGGAGCACTGAAGCTTTCTTT. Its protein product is CASSSGPGSTEAFF.

This CDR3 is CASSLSKGNYGYTF. The CDR3 region has the DNA TGTGCCAGCAGTTTATCAAAGGGGAACTATGGCTACACCTTC. J is TRBJ1-2 and V is TRBV27; D perhaps matches TRBD1 (5 bases). This CDR3 is built from 14 residues. V lost 0 bases, J lost 2 bases, and 7 bases lay in between. CDR1 and CDR2 from the germline V gene are MNHEY and SMNVEV (reference sequence).

CDR3 bases: TGTGCCAGCAGCCACGATACATACAATGAGCAGTTCTTC. Residues: CASSHDTYNEQFF. The chain recombines TRBV6-5 with TRBJ2-1; D unresolved. The CDR3 totals 13 residues. Germline assignment: CDR1 MNHEY and CDR2 SVGAGI. The V and J ends lost 6 bases and 4 bases respectively, with 10 bases between them.

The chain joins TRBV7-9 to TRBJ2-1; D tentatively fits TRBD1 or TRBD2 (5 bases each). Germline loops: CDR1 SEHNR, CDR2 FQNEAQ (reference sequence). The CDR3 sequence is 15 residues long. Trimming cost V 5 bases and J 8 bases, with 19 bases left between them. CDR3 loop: CASSLDAGRVDEQFF. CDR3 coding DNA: TGTGCCAGCAGCCTAGATGCAGGGCGGGTCGATGAGCAGTTCTTC.

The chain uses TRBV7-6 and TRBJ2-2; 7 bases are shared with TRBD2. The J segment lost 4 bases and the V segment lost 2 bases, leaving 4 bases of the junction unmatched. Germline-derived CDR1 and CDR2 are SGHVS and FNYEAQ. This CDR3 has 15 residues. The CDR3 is CASSLFGGVTGELFF. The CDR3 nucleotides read TGTGCCAGCAGCTTATTTGGGGGGGTCACCGGGGAGCTGTTTTTT. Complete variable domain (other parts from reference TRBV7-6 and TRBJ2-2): GAGVSQSPRYKVTKRGQDVALRCDPISGHVSLYWYRQALGQGPEFLTYFNYEAQQDKSGLPNDRFSAERPEGSISTLTIQRTEQRDSAMYRCASSLFGGVTGELFFGEGSRLTVL.

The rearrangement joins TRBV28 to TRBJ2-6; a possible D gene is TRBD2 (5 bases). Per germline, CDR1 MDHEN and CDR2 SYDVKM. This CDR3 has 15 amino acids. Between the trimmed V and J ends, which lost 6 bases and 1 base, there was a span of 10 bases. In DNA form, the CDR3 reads TGTGCCAGCAGCCCTGAGGGTTCTGGGGCCAACGTCCTGACTTTC. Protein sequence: CASSPEGSGANVLTF. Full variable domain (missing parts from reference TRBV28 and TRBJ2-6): DVKVTQSSRYLVKRTGEKVFLECVQDMDHENMFWYRQDPGLGLRLIYFSYDVKMKEKGDIPEGYSVSREKKERFSLILESASTNQTSMYLCASSPEGSGANVLTFGAGSRLTVL.

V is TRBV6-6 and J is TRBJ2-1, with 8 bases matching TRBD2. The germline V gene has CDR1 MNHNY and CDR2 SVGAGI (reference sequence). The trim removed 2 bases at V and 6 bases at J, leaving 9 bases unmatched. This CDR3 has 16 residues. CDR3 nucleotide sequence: TGTGCCAGCAGTTACAGTCGGGAGGGCCGTAGCAATGAGCAGTTCTTC. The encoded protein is CASSYSREGRSNEQFF.

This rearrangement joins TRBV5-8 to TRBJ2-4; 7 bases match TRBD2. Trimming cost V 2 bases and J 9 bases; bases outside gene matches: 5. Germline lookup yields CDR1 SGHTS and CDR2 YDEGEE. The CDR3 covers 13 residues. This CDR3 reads CASSFPAGVIQYF. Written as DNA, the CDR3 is TGTGCCAGCAGCTTCCCCGCGGGGGTCATTCAGTACTTC.

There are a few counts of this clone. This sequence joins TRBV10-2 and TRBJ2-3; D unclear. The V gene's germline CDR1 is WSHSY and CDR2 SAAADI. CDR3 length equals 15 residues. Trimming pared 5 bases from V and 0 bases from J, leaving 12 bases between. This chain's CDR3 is CASSKADPSTDTQYF. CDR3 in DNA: TGCGCCAGCAGTAAGGCGGATCCTAGCACAGATACGCAGTATTTT.

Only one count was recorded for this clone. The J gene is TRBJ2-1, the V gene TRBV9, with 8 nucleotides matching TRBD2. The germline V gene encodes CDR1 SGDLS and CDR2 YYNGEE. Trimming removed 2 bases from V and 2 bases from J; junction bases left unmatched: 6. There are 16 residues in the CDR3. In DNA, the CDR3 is TGTGCCAGCAGCGTCTCTAGCGGGCTCACCTACAATGAGCAGTTCTTC. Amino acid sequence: CASSVSSGLTYNEQFF.

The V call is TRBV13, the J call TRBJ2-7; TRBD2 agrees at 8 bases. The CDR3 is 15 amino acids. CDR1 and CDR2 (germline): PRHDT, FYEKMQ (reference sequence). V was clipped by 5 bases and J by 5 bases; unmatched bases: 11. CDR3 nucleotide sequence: TGTGCCAGCAGCCAAACAGCGGGAGCATCCCACGAGCAGTACTTC. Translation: CASSQTAGASHEQYF. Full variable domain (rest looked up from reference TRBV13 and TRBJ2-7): AAGVIQSPRHLIKEKRETATLKCYPIPRHDTVYWYQQGPGQDPQFLISFYEKMQSDKGSIPDRFSAQQFSDYHSELNMSSLELGDSALYFCASSQTAGASHEQYFGPGTRLTVT.

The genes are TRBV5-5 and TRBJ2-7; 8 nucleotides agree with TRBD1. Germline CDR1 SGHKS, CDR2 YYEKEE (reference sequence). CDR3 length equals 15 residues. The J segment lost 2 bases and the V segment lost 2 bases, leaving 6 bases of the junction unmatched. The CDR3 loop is CASSLRTGNPYEQYF. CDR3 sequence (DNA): TGTGCCAGCAGCTTACGGACAGGGAACCCCTACGAGCAGTACTTC.

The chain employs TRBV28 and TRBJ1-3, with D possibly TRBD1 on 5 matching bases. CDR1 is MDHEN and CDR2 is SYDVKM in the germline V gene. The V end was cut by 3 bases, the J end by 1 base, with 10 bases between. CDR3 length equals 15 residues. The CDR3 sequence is CASSFPGRSGNTIYF. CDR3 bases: TGTGCCAGCAGTTTTCCAGGGCGTTCTGGAAACACCATATATTTT.

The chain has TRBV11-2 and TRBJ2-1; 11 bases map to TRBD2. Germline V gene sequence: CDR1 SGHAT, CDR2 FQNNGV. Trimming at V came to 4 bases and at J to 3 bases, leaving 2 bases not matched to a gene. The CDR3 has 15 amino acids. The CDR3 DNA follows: TGTGCCAGCAGCTCTGGACTAGCGGGCTACAATGAGCAGTTCTTC. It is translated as CASSSGLAGYNEQFF.

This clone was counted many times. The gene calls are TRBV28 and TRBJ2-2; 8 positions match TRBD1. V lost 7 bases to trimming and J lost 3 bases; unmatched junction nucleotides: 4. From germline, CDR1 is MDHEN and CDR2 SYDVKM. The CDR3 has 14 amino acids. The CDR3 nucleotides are TGTGCCAGCAAAACACAGGGGGACACCGGGGAGCTGTTTTTT. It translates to CASKTQGDTGELFF.

CDR3 nucleotides: TGCGCCAGCAGCCAAGATACAGGGACCTACGAGCAGTACTTC. Residues: CASSQDTGTYEQYF. The rearrangement joins TRBV4-3 to TRBJ2-7; D perhaps matches TRBD1 (6 bases). V lost 0 bases and J lost 2, with 8 bases in between. CDR1 is LGHNA and CDR2 is YSLEER in the germline V gene. CDR3 length: 14 residues.

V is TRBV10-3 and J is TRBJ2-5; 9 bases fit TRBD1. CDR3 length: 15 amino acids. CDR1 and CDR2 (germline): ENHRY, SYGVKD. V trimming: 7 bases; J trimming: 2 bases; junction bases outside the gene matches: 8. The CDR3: CAINPGTGSQETQYF. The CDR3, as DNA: TGTGCCATCAATCCCGGGACAGGGTCTCAAGAGACCCAGTACTTC.

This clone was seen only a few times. The CDR3 here is CATKVDNSYNEQFF. Written as DNA, the CDR3 is TGTGCCACCAAGGTAGATAACTCCTACAATGAGCAGTTCTTC. The chain uses TRBV15 and TRBJ2-1; no firm D call. V gave up 7 bases and J gave up 0 bases, with 10 bases separating them. CDR3 length: 14 amino acids. CDR1 and CDR2 from the germline V gene are LNHNV and YYDKDF (reference sequence).

Here the CDR3 reads CASSVSSTDTQYF. The CDR3 DNA is TGTGCCAGCAGCGTGAGTAGCACAGATACGCAGTATTTT. The gene calls are TRBV9 and TRBJ2-3, with D hard to call. The germline V and J ends were trimmed by 2 bases and 0 bases, with 4 bases remaining between them. The V gene's germline CDR1 is SGDLS and CDR2 YYNGEE. The CDR3 length is 13 residues.

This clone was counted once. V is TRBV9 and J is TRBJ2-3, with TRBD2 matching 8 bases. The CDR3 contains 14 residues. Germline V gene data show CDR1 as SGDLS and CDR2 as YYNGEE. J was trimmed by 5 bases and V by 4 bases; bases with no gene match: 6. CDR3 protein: CASSPSGRLDTQYF. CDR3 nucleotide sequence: TGTGCCAGCAGCCCTAGCGGGCGTTTAGATACGCAGTATTTT.